The 18 T cell receptor beta chains in this list originate from one sample, sequenced in a study of CD8 T cells in ankylosing spondylitis. General study results and limits: Apparently characteristic of ankylosing spondylitis blood was a TCR beta motif (roughly eight highly homologous variants).

TCRdb used MiXCR to reprocess the 5' RACE reads, holding one entry per CDR3 protein. Among 670,000 or so distinct CDR3 sequences listed, around 20% were seen once. Their recognized antigens are unknown. The sequenced sample consisted of blood, either unsorted or a sorted T cell fraction (not recorded which). The receptors derive from a male donor with ankylosing spondylitis.

The V gene is TRBV10-3, the J gene TRBJ2-1, with D maybe TRBD1 (6 bases). In germline, CDR1 is ENHRY, CDR2 SYGVKD. The CDR3 length is 15 residues. V dropped 2 bases and J dropped 5 bases, with 13 bases sitting between them. This CDR3 reads CAISENREVDNEQFF. The CDR3, as DNA: TGTGCCATCAGTGAGAACAGGGAAGTCGACAATGAGCAGTTCTTC.

The V gene is TRBV7-9, the J gene TRBJ1-2; D remains ambiguous. CDR1 and CDR2 (germline): SEHNR, FQNEAQ (reference sequence). The CDR3 extends over 14 amino acids. V dropped 5 bases and J dropped 2 bases, with 12 bases sitting between them. The CDR3 DNA follows: TGTGCCAGCAGCCCCATACAGAGCAACTATGGCTACACCTTC. It yields the protein CASSPIQSNYGYTF. Full variable domain (remainder filled in from reference TRBV7-9 and TRBJ1-2): DTGVSQNPRHKITKRGQNVTFRCDPISEHNRLYWYRQTLGQGPEFLTYFQNEAQLEKSRLLSDRFSAERPKGSFSTLEIQRTEQGDSAMYLCASSPIQSNYGYTFGSGTRLTVV.

The table lists this clonotype with a few counts. The chain combines TRBV27 with TRBJ2-1; D not certain. With 6 bases removed from V and 0 bases from J, the gap between germline ends came to 21 bases. Germline CDR1 MNHEY, CDR2 SMNVEV (reference sequence). The CDR3 runs to 18 residues. The CDR3 region has the DNA TGTGCCAGCAGCCCGTTGGTAACCACCAGAAGCTCCTACAATGAGCAGTTCTTC. The encoded protein is CASSPLVTTRSSYNEQFF.

The chain carries TRBV20-1 and TRBJ2-7; TRBD1 is a possible D gene (6 bases). Germline V gives CDR1 DFQATT, CDR2 SNEGSKA (reference sequence). The CDR3 is 13 residues long. V was shortened by 2 bases and J by 2 bases, with 10 bases between the two germline ends. The CDR3 loop reads CSARLDSPYEQYF. In DNA, the CDR3 is TGCAGTGCTAGACTGGACAGCCCCTACGAGCAGTACTTC.

V is TRBV5-1 and J is TRBJ1-2, with 7 bases that match TRBD1. The CDR3 covers 16 residues. Germline lookup yields CDR1 SGHRS and CDR2 YFSETQ. Germline trimming cut 4 bases from V and 3 bases from J; bases unmatched to any gene: 12. This CDR3 is CASSPDPGQYYYGYTF. In DNA, the CDR3 is TGCGCCAGCAGCCCCGATCCGGGACAGTACTACTATGGCTACACCTTC.

This clonotype showed up just a few times. CDR3 in amino acids: CASSFGAGGNTIYF. The CDR3 DNA sequence: TGTGCCAGCAGTTTTGGGGCGGGAGGAAACACCATATATTTT. The V call is TRBV12-3 or TRBV12-4, the J call TRBJ1-3, with D possibly being TRBD1 (5 bases). This CDR3 comprises 14 residues. Trimming pared 3 bases from V and 4 bases from J, leaving 10 bases between.

This clonotype occurred a few times. The chain links TRBV5-1 to TRBJ2-2; 8 nucleotides match TRBD1. The CDR3 is 14 amino acids. The germline V gene has CDR1 SGHRS and CDR2 YFSETQ. The ends lost 3 bases at V and 3 bases at J; junction bases unmatched: 1. As DNA, the CDR3 is TGCGCCAGCAGCTCACAGGGGGACACCGGGGAGCTGTTTTTT. Its translation: CASSSQGDTGELFF.

V usage is TRBV2 and J usage is TRBJ2-3, with 8 bases aligning to TRBD2. The CDR3 covers 16 residues. CDR1 and CDR2 from the germline V gene are SNHLY and FYNNEI. The ends lost 8 bases at V and 2 bases at J; junction bases unmatched: 12. CDR3 bases: TGTGCCAGCGCCCAGGGTTTAGCGGGGCTCACAGATACGCAGTATTTT. Translating gives CASAQGLAGLTDTQYF.

This clonotype showed up just once. The chain recombines TRBV7-8 with TRBJ2-3, with D unresolved. Looked up from germline, CDR1 is SGHVS and CDR2 is FQNEAQ. The CDR3 is made up of 13 amino acids. Trimming cost V 1 base and J 10 bases, with 12 bases left between them. The CDR3 here is CASSLDSKDPQYF. Written as DNA, the CDR3 is TGTGCCAGCAGCTTAGATAGTAAGGATCCGCAGTATTTT.

The chain recombines TRBV4-1 with TRBJ2-7; tentative D call: TRBD2 (7 bases). The length of the CDR3 is 16 residues. The V end was cut by 1 base, the J end by 3 bases, with 16 bases between. Germline V CDR1 and CDR2: MGHRA, YSYEKL. CDR3 sequence reads: CASSQGGGQGIYEQYF. Here the CDR3 DNA reads TGCGCCAGCAGCCAAGGCGGGGGACAAGGCATCTACGAGCAGTACTTC.

The chain combines TRBV18 with TRBJ2-3; TRBD2 agrees at 7 bases. The germline gives CDR1 KGHSH, CDR2 LQKENI. This CDR3 comprises 17 residues. Trimming took 3 bases from V and 4 from J; bases not matched to a gene: 13. The CDR3 DNA reads TGTGCCAGCTCACCTCCCATATGGGGGGGTGACGCAGATACGCAGTATTTT. Its translation is CASSPPIWGGDADTQYF.

This clonotype has more than one count but fewer than ten. The J gene is TRBJ1-1, the V gene TRBV25-1, with 8 bases identical to TRBD1. V shed 4 bases and J 4 bases; nucleotides not matched to a gene: 5. Germline loops: CDR1 MGHDK, CDR2 SYGVNS. The CDR3 is 14 amino acids. DNA of the CDR3: TGTGCCAGCAGTGGGACAGGGTGGGGCACTGAAGCTTTCTTT. It is translated as CASSGTGWGTEAFF.

In its sample, this clonotype was seen a few times. V and J are TRBV7-9 and TRBJ2-1; possibly TRBD1 or TRBD2 for D (6 bases each). The CDR3 is made up of 13 amino acids. Trimming took 8 bases from V and 6 from J, leaving 14 bases between them. Germline values: CDR1 SEHNR, CDR2 FQNEAQ (reference sequence). The DNA for the CDR3 is TGTGCCAGCGGCAAGGGGGGAGTCAATGAGCAGTTCTTC. This sequence encodes CASGKGGVNEQFF.

This chain uses TRBV12-3 or TRBV12-4 with TRBJ1-2; D gene uncertain. CDR3 length equals 15 residues. V gave up 5 bases and J gave up 0 bases, with 13 bases separating them. The CDR3 protein is CASSIARNTNYGYTF. CDR3 coding DNA: TGTGCCAGCAGTATCGCGCGGAACACTAACTATGGCTACACCTTC.

The chain couples TRBV5-1 to TRBJ1-5; 10 bases fit TRBD1. With V trimmed by 4 bases and J by 2 bases, 9 bases remained unmatched. Germline V gene sequence: CDR1 SGHRS, CDR2 YFSETQ. The CDR3 consists of 17 residues. CDR3 DNA sequence: TGCGCCAGCAGCCCAGGGGACAGGGGAGTTGGCAATCAGCCCCAGCATTTT. Its protein is CASSPGDRGVGNQPQHF.

This clonotype was observed many times. The genes are TRBV4-1 and TRBJ1-6; D is ambiguous. V was shortened by 1 base and J by 9 bases, with 13 bases between the two germline ends. The length of the CDR3 is 15 residues. Germline loops: CDR1 MGHRA, CDR2 YSYEKL. The CDR3 DNA reads TGCGCCAGCAGCCAAGTTGGAGGCGGTGGTTCACCCCTCCACTTT. Translated: CASSQVGGGGSPLHF.

This clonotype appeared a few times. V and J are TRBV6-5 and TRBJ2-7, with 11 bases matching TRBD1. The junction had 2 bases not matched to a gene; V was cut back by 2 bases and J by 5 bases. This CDR3 is 14 amino acids long. Germline V gives CDR1 MNHEY, CDR2 SVGAGI. This chain's CDR3 is CASSYPGQGDEQYF. The CDR3 nucleotides are TGTGCCAGCAGTTACCCGGGACAGGGGGACGAGCAGTACTTC.

This clonotype was counted a few times. The genes are TRBV7-3 and TRBJ2-1, with 8 bases lining up with TRBD2. CDR1 SGHTA and CDR2 FQGTGA come from the germline V gene. The CDR3 is 16 amino acids. The ends lost 1 base at V and 0 bases at J; junction bases unmatched: 2. The CDR3 loop is CASSLMAGGSYNEQFF. The CDR3 DNA is TGTGCCAGCAGCTTAATGGCGGGAGGCTCCTACAATGAGCAGTTCTTC.